Sequencing of this TCR beta chain was carried out in a study of cytomegalovirus exposure and HLA in healthy donors. Study-wide results and limits: Donors were assumed by presence/absence analyses to have roughly uniform sequencing depth. Associated with cytomegalovirus, according to the listing, were some 180 TCR beta chains.

Trimming stripped 2 bases from V and 6 bases from J, with 8 bases between. The CDR3 is 12 residues long. Germline CDR1 and CDR2: SGHRS and YFSETQ. For this clone: No antigen is known for it.

This PCR relied on a set of 60 Vbeta primers and 13 Jbeta primers. The table came from immunoSEQ multiplex PCR; TCRdb's copy has only in-frame clones and leaves some out. The data show 90,000 to 95,000 clones, around three quarters seen once. The chain combines TRBV5-1 with TRBJ2-5, with D maybe TRBD2 (5 bases). The sequence was obtained from a man younger than 40 in good health and CMV-seronegative. Sequencing was done on a sample of PBMCs. CDR3 sequence: CASSLDGKTQYF. The CDR3, as DNA: TGCGCCAGCAGCTTAGACGGGAAGACCCAGTACTTC.